This paragraph covers one T cell receptor beta chain sequence. The V gene's germline CDR1 is MDHEN and CDR2 SYDVKM. With V trimmed by 3 bases and J by 5 bases, 3 bases remained unmatched. The CDR3 sequence is 14 residues long. This sample is drawn from a study of blood T cell repertoires in COVID-19. About the research overall: COVID-19 samples from acute and convalescent phases originated in the United States, Italy and Spain. In each case, the material was cDNA or gDNA derived from T cells, B-cell-depleted T cells, or PBMCs.

The assay was immunoSEQ multiplex PCR, and TCRdb's table has in-frame clones only and misses some. The sample yields tens of thousands of clones, about 87% seen once. This TCR came from a human donor in a cohort sampled during active COVID-19. V is TRBV28 and J is TRBJ1-4, with TRBD1 matching over 7 bases. The material sequenced was peripheral blood. The CDR3, as DNA: TGTGCCAGCAGTTTCGGCAGGGGGAATGAAAAACTGTTTTTT. This gives the protein CASSFGRGNEKLFF.